This T cell receptor beta chain is drawn from a study of blood T cell repertoires in COVID-19. Study background: COVID-19 samples collected from the United States, Italy and Spain covered acute and convalescent phases. T cells, B-cell-depleted T cells, or PBMCs provided the cDNA or gDNA that served as material.

This clone has only one observation. Other DNA sequences in the same sample also yield this CDR3. CDR3 size: 14 residues. V shed 0 bases and J 8 bases; nucleotides not matched to a gene: 6. CDR1 and CDR2 (germline): LGHNA, YSLEER. Sequencing used immunoSEQ multiplex PCR; TCRdb keeps in-frame clones, though not all of them. The sample includes about 300,000 clones, around 86% seen only once; the top ten take about 1.2%. Specimen: peripheral blood. The V call is TRBV4-3, the J call TRBJ1-2; TRBD1 agrees at 7 bases. This receptor was taken from a man in his 70s with acute or convalescent COVID-19. CDR3 in amino acids: CASSQDRRGGGYTF. The CDR3 DNA follows: TGCGCCAGCAGCCAAGATCGTCGAGGGGGCGGCTACACCTTC.